This is a list of T cell receptor beta chains from one sample in a study of regulatory T cells in long-lasting Graves disease. One entry per CDR3 protein, called by TCRdb with MiXCR from the multiplex PCR reads. This table holds under 400,000 distinct CDR3 sequences, over 15% found once. The data were also submitted as part of a second study, on T cells in Graves' hyperthyroidism and ophthalmopathy.

Specimen: peripheral blood mononuclear cells (PBMCs), collected at new diagnosis, from a patient treated with antithyroid drugs. The receptor set was obtained from a man aged 40-49 years with Graves disease. Both conserved end residues are part of each CDR3. A D gene is named only where the DNA matches it firmly. The listing skips clone size in some rows; elsewhere it reads once, few, many or a size class.

clone_size j_call d_call v_call cdr3_nt cdr3_aa
many TRBJ2-7 - TRBV28 TGTGCCAGCAGTTCCCCCTCCGGTACCTACGAGCAGTACTTC CASSSPSGTYEQYF
many TRBJ1-5 TRBD1 TRBV20-1 TGCAGTGCTTCAAGAACAGGGGGCCGCGGTGAGCCCCAGCATTTT CSASRTGGRGEPQHF
many TRBJ1-2 - TRBV11-2 TGTGCCAGCAGCCCGCTGTGGGCGGACTATGGCTACACCTTC CASSPLWADYGYTF
few TRBJ2-7 TRBD2 TRBV6-1 TGTGCCAGCAGTAGGAGCGGGGGGGCATACGAGCAGTACTTC CASSRSGGAYEQYF
- TRBJ2-1 - TRBV6-2/TRBV6-3 TGTGCCAGCACATACTCCTTGCATACCGGTTCCTACAATGAGCGGTTCTTC CASTYSLHTGSYNERFF
many TRBJ2-7 - TRBV28 TGTGCCAGCACGCGAGGTGGAGGGAGCTCCTACGAGCAGTACTTC CASTRGGGSSYEQYF
many TRBJ2-5 TRBD2 TRBV3-1 TGTGCCAGCAGCCAATTTCTCGGGGGGAAGCAAGAGACCCAGTACTTC CASSQFLGGKQETQYF
many TRBJ2-7 - TRBV11-1 TGTGCCAGCAGCTTAGAGACAGGTGGGACCTACGAGCAGTACTTC CASSLETGGTYEQYF
- TRBJ2-3 - TRBV10-1 TGCGCCAGCAGTGAGTCGGGCAGCGACACAGATACGCAGTATTTT CASSESGSDTDTQYF
- TRBJ1-3 - TRBV6-4 TGTGCCCTTAAGCAGGGATCTGGAAACACCATATATTTT CALKQGSGNTIYF
many TRBJ1-2 TRBD1 TRBV2 TGTGCCAGCAGAGACAGGGTTCACTATGGCTACACCTTC CASRDRVHYGYTF
- TRBJ2-7 - TRBV3-1 TGTGCCAGCAGCCTAAGAGGGGCGGGAGAGCAGTACTTC CASSLRGAGEQYF
- TRBJ1-5 - TRBV20-1 TGCAGTGCTAGAACGGGGGAGTTACCCCAGCATTTT CSARTGELPQHF
many TRBJ1-3 - TRBV3-1 TGTGCCAGCAGCCGGGACTTCTCTGGAAACACCATATATTTT CASSRDFSGNTIYF
few TRBJ1-2 - TRBV5-1 TGCGCCAGCAGCGGGGGGCCCCTAGGGGGCTACACCTTC CASSGGPLGGYTF
few TRBJ2-7 TRBD1 TRBV6-2/TRBV6-3 TGTGCCAGCAGGCCGGGACAGGGGTTCGACGAGCAGTACTTC CASRPGQGFDEQYF
many TRBJ2-7 - TRBV3-1 TGTGCCAGCAGCCTAGCATTCTCGACTGGGGTTTACGAGCAGTACTTC CASSLAFSTGVYEQYF
many TRBJ2-7 - TRBV7-9 TGTGCCAGCAGCCCCCTCCGGAGACCGTCCTACGAGCAGTACTTC CASSPLRRPSYEQYF
many TRBJ2-7 TRBD1 TRBV10-3 TGTGCCATCAGTGAGTTCGACAGGGGGCGCTACGAGCAGTACTTC CAISEFDRGRYEQYF
many TRBJ2-7 TRBD1 TRBV30 TGTGCCTGGAGTGTACGAGGGGGCGCGCAGGACGAGCAGTACTTC CAWSVRGGAQDEQYF
- TRBJ1-3 - TRBV7-9 TGTGCCAACAGCTTATCACAGGGAAGCAACACCATATATTTT CANSLSQGSNTIYF
few TRBJ2-5 - TRBV2 TGTGCCAGCAGTGAAAGGTCCCAACCCCGAGACCCACAAGAGACCCAGTACTTC CASSERSQPRDPQETQYF
many TRBJ1-1 - TRBV29-1 TGCAGCGTTGAAGAAATTAACACTGAAGCTTTCTTT CSVEEINTEAFF
- TRBJ2-2 TRBD1 TRBV20-1 TGCAGTGCTATTACAGGGGATTACACCGGGGAGCTGTTTTTT CSAITGDYTGELFF
many TRBJ2-2 - TRBV28 TGTGCCAGTCAGGATACCACCGGGGAGCTGTTTTTT CASQDTTGELFF
- TRBJ1-1 - TRBV29-1 TGCAGCGTTACCGACGGAGGAGCCGTTGGGGCTTTCTTT CSVTDGGAVGAFF
few TRBJ1-2 - TRBV18 TGTGCCAGCTCACCGATTAGGAGGTCGGATGGCTACACCTTC CASSPIRRSDGYTF
many TRBJ2-1 TRBD2 TRBV5-1 TGCGCCAGCAGCCTGACAAGCGGGGCGTATGATGAGCAGTTCTTC CASSLTSGAYDEQFF
many TRBJ2-3 - TRBV24-1 TGTGCCACCAGTGATTACTTAGGGGGAGATACGCAGTATTTT CATSDYLGGDTQYF
- TRBJ1-1 - TRBV28 TGTGCCAGCAGTTTATTTCGGTTAAGGAGCATGAACACTGAAGCTTTCTTT CASSLFRLRSMNTEAFF
- TRBJ1-2 - TRBV6-1 TGTGCCAGCAGGCCTCCAGGGGATCTCTATGGCTACACCTTC CASRPPGDLYGYTF
many TRBJ2-1 TRBD1 TRBV27 TGTGCCAGCAGTTCACAAACAGGGGCCCCAGCGGAGCAGTTCTTC CASSSQTGAPAEQFF
few TRBJ2-2 TRBD1 TRBV9 TGTGCCAGCAGCGTTAACAGGGGGGACACCGGGGAGCTGTTTTTT CASSVNRGDTGELFF
- TRBJ2-7 TRBD2 TRBV2 TGTGCCAGCAGGAGTGAGCGGGGGGACTACGAACAGTACTTC CASRSERGDYEQYF
- TRBJ1-1 - TRBV27 TGTGCCAGCAGTTCGGACAGAATTGAAGCTTTCTTT CASSSDRIEAFF
few TRBJ2-5 - TRBV5-1 TGCGCCAGCAGCTTGGAGGCTGAAGAGACCCAGTACTTC CASSLEAEETQYF
few TRBJ2-3 TRBD2 TRBV6-1 TGTGCCAGCAGGGTAGCGGGGGCTGGAGATACGCAGTATTTT CASRVAGAGDTQYF
- TRBJ2-1 TRBD1 TRBV5-1 TGTGCCAGCTGGGGCAGGGGGCAGAATGAGCAGTTCTTC CASWGRGQNEQFF
many TRBJ1-4 - TRBV2 TGTGCCAGCAGAGGGGGGAATGAAAAACTGTTTTTT CASRGGNEKLFF
- TRBJ2-3 TRBD2 TRBV4-3 TGCGCCAGCAGTCTGAACCCCGGGACTAGCGCCACAGATACGCAGTATTTT CASSLNPGTSATDTQYF
many TRBJ2-7 - TRBV27 TGTGCCAGCAGCCCAACGGACACCGGGGGACAGTACTTC CASSPTDTGGQYF
many TRBJ2-3 - TRBV5-1 TGCGCCAGCAGCTTGTCCGACGCCAGCACAGATACGCAGTATTTT CASSLSDASTDTQYF
many TRBJ1-6 - TRBV20-1 TGCAGTGCCCTGCCGTCTAGCTCCTATAATTCACCCCTCCACTTT CSALPSSSYNSPLHF
many TRBJ2-5 TRBD2 TRBV30 TGTGCCTGGAGCACTAGCGGGGGTTGGGAGACCCAGTACTTC CAWSTSGGWETQYF
few TRBJ2-3 TRBD1 TRBV24-1 TGTGCCACAGGACAGGCCACTAGCACAGATACGCAGTATTTT CATGQATSTDTQYF
many TRBJ1-6 TRBD1 TRBV7-8 TGTGCCAGCAGCTTAGTTTGGGACAGAAATTCACCCCTCCACTTT CASSLVWDRNSPLHF
- TRBJ2-3 - TRBV4-1 TGCGCCAGCAGGCCCCAGCGGGTCACAGATACGCAGTATTTT CASRPQRVTDTQYF
many TRBJ1-4 TRBD1 TRBV5-8 TGTGCCAGCAGGCCTGGACAGGGTGAGGGGGAAAAACTGTTTTTT CASRPGQGEGEKLFF
many TRBJ2-1 - TRBV6-1 TGTGCCAGCAGTGGAAGACTACGCGGGGCCCACGGGGAGCAGTTCTTC CASSGRLRGAHGEQFF
many TRBJ2-4 - TRBV28 TGTGCCAGCAGTTCCCCTCTAGGGGCCAAAAACATTCAGTACTTC CASSSPLGAKNIQYF
many TRBJ2-5 - TRBV5-1 TGCGCCAGCAGACCCCTAGCTGAAGAGACCCAGTACTTC CASRPLAEETQYF
many TRBJ2-1 TRBD1 TRBV20-1 TGCAGTGCCTCAGGACAGGGCGATGAGCAGTTCTTC CSASGQGDEQFF
many TRBJ2-3 - TRBV20-1 TGCAGTGCTAAGGACCCCCGCGCAGCAGATACGCAGTATTTT CSAKDPRAADTQYF
- TRBJ2-7 - TRBV20-1 TGCAGTGCTAGAGATATAGTCAACGAGCAGTACTTC CSARDIVNEQYF
many TRBJ1-5 - TRBV20-1 TGCAGTGCTAGGAGTCTAAATCAGCCCCAGCATTTT CSARSLNQPQHF